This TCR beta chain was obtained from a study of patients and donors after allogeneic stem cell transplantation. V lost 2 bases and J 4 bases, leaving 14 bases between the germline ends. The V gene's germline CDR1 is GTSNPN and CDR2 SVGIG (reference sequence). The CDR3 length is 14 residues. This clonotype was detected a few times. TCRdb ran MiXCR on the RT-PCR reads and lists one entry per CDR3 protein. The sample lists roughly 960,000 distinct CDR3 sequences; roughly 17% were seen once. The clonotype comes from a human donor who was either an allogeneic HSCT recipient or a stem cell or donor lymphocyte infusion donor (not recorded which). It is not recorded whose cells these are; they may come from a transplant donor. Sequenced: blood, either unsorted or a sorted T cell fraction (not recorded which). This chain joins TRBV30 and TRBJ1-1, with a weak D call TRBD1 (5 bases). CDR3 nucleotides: TGTGCCTGGAGTTTCGATTGGGGGAGCACTGAAGCTTTCTTT. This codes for CAWSFDWGSTEAFF.